The clone carrying this TCR beta chain was counted a single time. The data were taken from a study of blood T cell repertoires in COVID-19. On the study more broadly: Acute-phase and convalescent COVID-19 samples originated in the United States, Italy and Spain.

In the study's own analysis: Reference gene primer amplification in the assay estimated nucleated cell counts. Some clones are missing from TCRdb's copy, which holds only in-frame ones; the method was immunoSEQ multiplex PCR. The V and J calls and clone size are taken from that table; D and trimming were inferred from the DNA. In the table there are roughly 670,000 clones, about 87% of which are singletons. Germline V CDR1 and CDR2: GTSNPN, SVGIG (reference sequence). The CDR3 runs 11 residues. V was pared by 0 bases and J by 7 bases, with 3 bases between. The sample consisted of peripheral blood. The receptor comes from a woman aged 18-29 years with acute or convalescent COVID-19. The J gene is TRBJ2-2, the V gene TRBV30; D is undetermined. CDR3 sequence: CAWSVNGELFF. The CDR3 DNA is TGTGCCTGGAGTGTTAACGGGGAGCTGTTTTTT.